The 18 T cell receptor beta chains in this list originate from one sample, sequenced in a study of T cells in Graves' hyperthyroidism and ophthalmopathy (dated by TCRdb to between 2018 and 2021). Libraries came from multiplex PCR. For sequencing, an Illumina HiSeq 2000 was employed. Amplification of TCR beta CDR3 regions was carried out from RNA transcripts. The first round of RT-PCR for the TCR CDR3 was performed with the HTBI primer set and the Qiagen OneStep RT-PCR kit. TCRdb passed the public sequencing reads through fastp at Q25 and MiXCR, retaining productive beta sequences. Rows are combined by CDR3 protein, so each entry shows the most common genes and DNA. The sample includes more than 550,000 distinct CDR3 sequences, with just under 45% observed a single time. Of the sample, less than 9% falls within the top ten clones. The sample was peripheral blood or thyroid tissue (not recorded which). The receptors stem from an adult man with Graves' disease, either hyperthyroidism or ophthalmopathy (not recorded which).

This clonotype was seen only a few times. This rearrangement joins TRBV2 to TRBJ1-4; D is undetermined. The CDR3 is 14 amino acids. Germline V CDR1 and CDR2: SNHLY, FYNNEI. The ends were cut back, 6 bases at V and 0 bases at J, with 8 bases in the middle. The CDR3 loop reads CASRRLSTNEKLFF. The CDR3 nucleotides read TGTGCCAGCAGAAGACTGTCAACTAATGAAAAACTGTTTTTT.

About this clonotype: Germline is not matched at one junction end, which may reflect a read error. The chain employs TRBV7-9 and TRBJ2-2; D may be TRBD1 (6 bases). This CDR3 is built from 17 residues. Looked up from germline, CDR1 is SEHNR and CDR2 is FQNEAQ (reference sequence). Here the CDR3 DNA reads TGTGCTAGCAGTTTAGGTGATCAGGGGACAAACACCGGGGAGCTGTTTTTT. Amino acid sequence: CASSLGDQGTNTGELFF. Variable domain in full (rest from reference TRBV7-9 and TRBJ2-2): DTGVSQNPRHKITKRGQNVTFRCDPISEHNRLYWYRQTLGQGPEFLTYFQNEAQLEKSRLLSDRFSAERPKGSFSTLEIQRTEQGDSAMYLCASSLGDQGTNTGELFFGEGSRLTVL.

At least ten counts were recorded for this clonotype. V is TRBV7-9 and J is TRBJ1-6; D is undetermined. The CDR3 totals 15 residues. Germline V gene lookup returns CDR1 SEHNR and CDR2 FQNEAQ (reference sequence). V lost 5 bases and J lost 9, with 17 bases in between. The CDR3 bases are TGTGCCAGCAGCCTCCCGGGCGGAGGAGGTTCACCCCTCCACTTT. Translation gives CASSLPGGGGSPLHF.

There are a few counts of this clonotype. The CDR3 spells CASSPLGRRVNYGYTF. CDR3 DNA: TGTGCCAGCAGTCCCCTCGGACGGAGGGTTAACTATGGCTACACCTTC. The chain couples TRBV6-5 to TRBJ1-2; no reliable D call. Germline V gene sequence: CDR1 MNHEY, CDR2 SVGAGI. The V end was cut by 5 bases, the J end by 1 base, with 17 bases between. The CDR3 covers 16 residues.

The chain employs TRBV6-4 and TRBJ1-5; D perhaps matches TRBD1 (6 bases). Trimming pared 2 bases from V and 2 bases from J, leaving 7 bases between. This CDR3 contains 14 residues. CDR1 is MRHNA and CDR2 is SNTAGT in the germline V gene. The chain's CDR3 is CASSDTGRNQPQHF. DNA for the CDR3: TGTGCCAGCAGTGACACAGGGCGCAATCAGCCCCAGCATTTT.

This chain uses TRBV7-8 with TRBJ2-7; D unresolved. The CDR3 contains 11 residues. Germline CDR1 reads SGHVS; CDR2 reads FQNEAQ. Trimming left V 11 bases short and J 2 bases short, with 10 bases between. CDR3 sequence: CALGFTYEQYF. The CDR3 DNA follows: TGTGCCTTGGGTTTTACCTACGAGCAGTACTTC.

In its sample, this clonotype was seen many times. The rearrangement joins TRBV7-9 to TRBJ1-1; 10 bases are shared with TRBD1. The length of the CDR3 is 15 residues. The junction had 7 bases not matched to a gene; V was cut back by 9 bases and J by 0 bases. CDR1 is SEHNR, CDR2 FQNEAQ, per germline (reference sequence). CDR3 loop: CASSLGQGMNTEAFF. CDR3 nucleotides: TGTGCCAGTAGTCTGGGACAGGGGATGAACACTGAAGCTTTCTTT.

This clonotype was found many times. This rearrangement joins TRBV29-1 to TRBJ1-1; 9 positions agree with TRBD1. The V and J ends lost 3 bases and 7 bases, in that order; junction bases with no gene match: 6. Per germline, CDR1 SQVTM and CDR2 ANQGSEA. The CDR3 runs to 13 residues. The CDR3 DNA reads TGCAGCGTTGACAAACAGGGGGCGGGTGAAGCTTTCTTT. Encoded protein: CSVDKQGAGEAFF.

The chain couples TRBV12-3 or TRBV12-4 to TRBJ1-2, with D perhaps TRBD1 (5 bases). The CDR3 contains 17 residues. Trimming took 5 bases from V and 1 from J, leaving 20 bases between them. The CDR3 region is CASSPRQRPPLNYGYTF. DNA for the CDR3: TGTGCCAGCAGTCCGCGACAGAGACCGCCTCTTAACTATGGCTACACCTTC.

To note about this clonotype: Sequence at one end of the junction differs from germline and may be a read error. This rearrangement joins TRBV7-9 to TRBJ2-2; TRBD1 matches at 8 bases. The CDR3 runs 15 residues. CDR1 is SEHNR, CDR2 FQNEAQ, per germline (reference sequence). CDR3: CASSLRQGATRELFF. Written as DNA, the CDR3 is TGTGCCAGCAGCTTGAGGCAGGGGGCCACCAGGGAGCTGTTTTTT. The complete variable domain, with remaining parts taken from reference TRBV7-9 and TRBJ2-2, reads DTGVSQNPRHKITKRGQNVTFRCDPISEHNRLYWYRQTLGQGPEFLTYFQNEAQLEKSRLLSDRFSAERPKGSFSTLEIQRTEQGDSAMYLCASSLRQGATRELFFGEGSRLTVL.

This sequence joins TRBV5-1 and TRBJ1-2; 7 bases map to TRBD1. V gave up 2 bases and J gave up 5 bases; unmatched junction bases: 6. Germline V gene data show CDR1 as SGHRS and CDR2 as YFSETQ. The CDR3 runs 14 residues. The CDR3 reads CASSFGDRVYGYTF. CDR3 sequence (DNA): TGCGCCAGCAGCTTCGGAGACAGGGTATATGGCTACACCTTC.

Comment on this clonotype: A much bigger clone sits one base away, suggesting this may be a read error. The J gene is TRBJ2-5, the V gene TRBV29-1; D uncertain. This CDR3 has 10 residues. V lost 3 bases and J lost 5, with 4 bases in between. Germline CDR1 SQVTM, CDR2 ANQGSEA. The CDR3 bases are TGCAGCGTTGAGATGGAGACCCAGTACTTC. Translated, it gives CSVEMETQYF.

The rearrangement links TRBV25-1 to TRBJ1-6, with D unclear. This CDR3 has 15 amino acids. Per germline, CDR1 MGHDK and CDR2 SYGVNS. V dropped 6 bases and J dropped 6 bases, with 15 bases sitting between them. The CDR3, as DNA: TGTGCCAGCAGCGGAAACGGGTACCCTAATTCACCCCTCCACTTT. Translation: CASSGNGYPNSPLHF.

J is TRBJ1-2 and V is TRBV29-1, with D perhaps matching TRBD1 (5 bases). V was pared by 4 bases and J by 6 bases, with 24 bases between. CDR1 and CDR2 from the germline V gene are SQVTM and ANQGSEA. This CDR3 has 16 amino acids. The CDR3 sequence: CSVGSQGPMGGDGYTF. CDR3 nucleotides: TGCAGCGTTGGCAGCCAGGGCCCCATGGGCGGGGATGGCTACACCTTC.

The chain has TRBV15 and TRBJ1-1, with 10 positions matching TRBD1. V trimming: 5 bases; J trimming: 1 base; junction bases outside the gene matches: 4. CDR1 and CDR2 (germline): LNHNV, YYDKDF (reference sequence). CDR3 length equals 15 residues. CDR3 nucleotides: TGTGCCACCAGCCGGACAGGGGGAGGGAACACTGAAGCTTTCTTT. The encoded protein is CATSRTGGGNTEAFF.

The chain's CDR3 is CASSGDGGYQPQHF. In DNA form, the CDR3 reads TGCGCCAGCAGTGGAGACGGCGGTTATCAGCCCCAGCATTTT. The V call is TRBV10-2, the J call TRBJ1-5; D not resolved. This CDR3 has 14 amino acids. Germline V gives CDR1 WSHSY, CDR2 SAAADI. The V end lost 4 bases, the J end lost 5 bases, and 12 bases lay between the germline ends.

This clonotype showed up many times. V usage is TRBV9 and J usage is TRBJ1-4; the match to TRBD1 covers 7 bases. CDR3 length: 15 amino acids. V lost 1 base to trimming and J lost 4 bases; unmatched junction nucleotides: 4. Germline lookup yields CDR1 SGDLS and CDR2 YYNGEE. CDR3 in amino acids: CASSVLGQNNEKLFF. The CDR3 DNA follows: TGTGCCAGCAGCGTACTGGGACAGAATAATGAAAAACTGTTTTTT.

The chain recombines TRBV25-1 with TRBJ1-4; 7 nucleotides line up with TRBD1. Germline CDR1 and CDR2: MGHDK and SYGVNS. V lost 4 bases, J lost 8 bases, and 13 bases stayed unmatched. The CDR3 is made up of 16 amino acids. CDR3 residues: CASSADSRQGEEKLFF. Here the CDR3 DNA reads TGTGCCAGCAGTGCGGACAGTAGACAGGGTGAAGAAAAACTGTTTTTT.